This T cell receptor (beta chain) emerged from a study of control samples from healthy donors and cancer patients. Some clones are missing from TCRdb's copy, which holds only in-frame ones; the method was immunoSEQ multiplex PCR. This sample carries about 150,000 clones, over 90% of them seen once, and the ten largest clones take approximately 2.5%. In the case of this clone: One end of the junction varies from germline; a read error may be responsible.

Germline values: CDR1 DFQATT, CDR2 SNEGSKA (reference sequence). This CDR3 contains 11 residues. The chain has TRBV20-1 and TRBJ2-1; 9 nucleotides match TRBD2. The sequencing sample was made of blood. The receptor was isolated from a man between 45 and 60 years old in good health. The CDR3 bases are TGCAGTGCTGCTCTTAGCGGGAGTCTGGTCTTC. It is translated as CSAALSGSLVF.